This is a list of T cell receptor beta chains from one sample in a study of cytomegalovirus exposure and HLA in healthy donors. Using immunoSEQ multiplex PCR, the repertoire was profiled, and TCRdb retains in-frame clones only, with some absent. The sample table includes 150,000 or so clones. Sequenced: PBMCs. Receptor source: a woman aged 40-49 years in good health and CMV-seropositive. CDR3s leave out the opening cysteine and the closing phenylalanine or tryptophan. The order of the fields is J gene, D gene, V gene, CDR3 protein. A D gene is named only where the DNA matches it firmly.

J: TRBJ2-3
D: TRBD2
V: TRBV5-4
CDR3: ASSGIAGVRTDTQY

J: TRBJ2-6
D: .
V: TRBV28
CDR3: ASSVRSGANVLT

J: TRBJ1-5
D: .
V: TRBV6-5
CDR3: ASQGDGNQPQH

J: TRBJ2-7
D: .
V: TRBV6-1
CDR3: ASSEASADTSYEQY

J: TRBJ2-1
D: .
V: TRBV28
CDR3: ASSSGPINEQF

J: TRBJ1-1
D: TRBD1
V: TRBV18
CDR3: ASSPTPTGGEIIGTEAF

J: TRBJ2-7
D: TRBD1
V: TRBV10-1
CDR3: ASSESKRDREY

J: TRBJ1-5
D: TRBD1
V: TRBV7-6
CDR3: ASSPGVGGYSNQPQH

J: TRBJ1-3
D: .
V: TRBV21-1
CDR3: ASSKVVGQGTRNTIY

J: TRBJ1-5
D: .
V: TRBV30
CDR3: AWSHPGGNQPQH

J: TRBJ1-5
D: .
V: TRBV11-2
CDR3: ASSLGQNSNQPQH

J: TRBJ2-7
D: TRBD1
V: TRBV5-6
CDR3: ASSAATGAPNEQY

J: TRBJ1-2
D: .
V: TRBV7-2
CDR3: ASSPRGGNYGYT

J: TRBJ1-4
D: .
V: TRBV6-5
CDR3: ACRQVVGGRLF

J: TRBJ2-1
D: TRBD2
V: TRBV27
CDR3: ASSPGTSVSSYNEQF

J: TRBJ1-4
D: .
V: TRBV5-1
CDR3: ASSLTTGGNTANEKLF

J: TRBJ2-3
D: .
V: TRBV7-3
CDR3: ASSPLNTSPDTQY

J: TRBJ2-7
D: TRBD1
V: TRBV29-1
CDR3: SVATGSHEQY

J: TRBJ1-1
D: .
V: TRBV18
CDR3: ASSPAEGGGAF

J: TRBJ2-1
D: .
V: TRBV19
CDR3: ASSMWGANINEQF

J: TRBJ1-2
D: TRBD1
V: TRBV28
CDR3: ASSSDRGPPNYGYT

J: TRBJ1-1
D: .
V: TRBV6-6
CDR3: ASSYRDTNTEAF

J: TRBJ1-1
D: .
V: TRBV7-9
CDR3: ASNLQGPNTEAF

J: TRBJ2-7
D: .
V: TRBV27
CDR3: ASKRLGQYEQY

J: TRBJ1-1
D: .
V: TRBV7-2
CDR3: ASSLGGGTEAF

J: TRBJ2-2
D: .
V: TRBV7-4
CDR3: ASSCWGLNTGELF

J: TRBJ2-7
D: TRBD2
V: TRBV2
CDR3: ASSASGSTSYEQY

J: TRBJ2-3
D: .
V: TRBV7-2
CDR3: ASSLVSSTDTQY

J: TRBJ1-1
D: TRBD1
V: TRBV6-1
CDR3: ASKDRENTEAF

J: TRBJ2-1
D: .
V: TRBV2
CDR3: ASSEAGSYNEQF

J: TRBJ2-7
D: TRBD1
V: TRBV19
CDR3: ASSTTGGIDEQY

J: TRBJ1-2
D: .
V: TRBV27
CDR3: ASSLSGYGYT

J: TRBJ2-5
D: .
V: TRBV29-1
CDR3: SSYRALGETQY

J: TRBJ2-1
D: .
V: TRBV6-4
CDR3: ASSPHPLSYNEQF

J: TRBJ2-7
D: .
V: TRBV18
CDR3: ASSRNMDSHSYEQY

J: TRBJ2-5
D: .
V: TRBV21-1
CDR3: ASSKENTGKRDQETQY

J: TRBJ1-2
D: .
V: TRBV5-5
CDR3: ASSSPGGLKDGYT

J: TRBJ2-7
D: .
V: TRBV7-9
CDR3: ASSLTKGAGEQY

J: TRBJ1-1
D: .
V: TRBV14
CDR3: ASSQQGPPEAF

J: TRBJ2-7
D: .
V: TRBV4-1
CDR3: ASSRFGDSYEQY

J: TRBJ1-2
D: TRBD1
V: TRBV5-6
CDR3: ASSLGGQTNYGYT

J: TRBJ2-1
D: TRBD2
V: TRBV6-1
CDR3: ASSRTRQNEQF